Below, 24 T cell receptor beta chains from the same sample are listed, as sequenced in a study of blood T cell repertoires in COVID-19. TCRdb keeps only in-frame clones here, not all; method: immunoSEQ multiplex PCR. This sample has some 110,000 clones, with approximately 84% found just once. The sequenced sample was peripheral blood. These receptors were collected from a man aged 40-50 years with acute or convalescent COVID-19.

This clone was counted a few times. The chain links TRBV5-6 to TRBJ2-5, with 9 bases lining up with TRBD2. The junction had 15 bases not matched to a gene; V was cut back by 3 bases and J by 3 bases. The CDR3 contains 18 residues. Germline V lookup: CDR1 SGHDT, CDR2 YYEEEE. The CDR3 DNA sequence: TGTGCCAGCAGCTCCCCGGTCGGGCTAGCGGGGCTCGAAGAGACCCAGTACTTC. Its translation is CASSSPVGLAGLEETQYF.

The rearrangement links TRBV27 to TRBJ1-6; 8 nucleotides align to TRBD1. V lost 5 bases to trimming and J lost 10 bases; unmatched junction nucleotides: 4. The CDR3 has 13 amino acids. Per the germline V gene, CDR1 is MNHEY and CDR2 is SMNVEV (reference sequence). In DNA, the CDR3 is TGTGCCAGCAGTCTAGACAGGGGATCACCCCTCCACTTT. Translation: CASSLDRGSPLHF.

This chain joins TRBV25-1 and TRBJ2-1, with TRBD2 matching 11 bases. This CDR3 has 15 amino acids. Germline CDR1 MGHDK, CDR2 SYGVNS. Trimming cost V 6 bases and J 2 bases; bases outside gene matches: 3. In DNA, the CDR3 is TGTGCCAGCAGCCTACTAGCGGGAGCCTACAATGAGCAGTTCTTC. As protein: CASSLLAGAYNEQFF.

The chain has TRBV7-2 and TRBJ2-7; 11 bases match TRBD1. The germline V gene encodes CDR1 SGHTA and CDR2 FQGNSA. There are 15 residues in the CDR3. V shed 11 bases, J shed 2 bases, and the junction held 11 bases outside the gene matches. CDR3 loop: CACAWGTGGTYEQYF. The CDR3 coding sequence is TGTGCCTGCGCGTGGGGGACAGGGGGGACCTACGAGCAGTACTTC.

This chain links TRBV27 with TRBJ2-7, with 9 bases fitting TRBD1. The trim removed 4 bases at V and 3 bases at J, leaving 7 bases unmatched. Germline assignment: CDR1 MNHEY and CDR2 SMNVEV (reference sequence). The CDR3 loop spans 15 amino acids. CDR3 bases: TGTGCCAGCAGTTCACTGGGGACAGGGAACTACGAGCAGTACTTC. Translated: CASSSLGTGNYEQYF.

The chain carries TRBV28 and TRBJ1-1; 8 positions match TRBD1. J lost 4 bases, V lost 9 bases, and 13 bases had no gene match. The CDR3 loop spans 15 amino acids. Germline V gene sequence: CDR1 MDHEN, CDR2 SYDVKM. This CDR3 is CASGTGKMGSTEAFF. DNA for the CDR3: TGTGCCAGTGGGACAGGCAAAATGGGGAGCACTGAAGCTTTCTTT.

This rearrangement joins TRBV19 to TRBJ2-6; D is unresolved. The V and J ends lost 4 bases and 5 bases respectively, with 12 bases between them. Germline-derived CDR1 and CDR2 are LNHDA and SQIVND (reference sequence). CDR3 length equals 15 residues. In DNA, the CDR3 is TGTGCCAGTAGTACGGCGGCGAGGCGGGCCAACGTCCTGACTTTC. This codes for CASSTAARRANVLTF.

V and J are TRBV28 and TRBJ2-6; TRBD1 matches at 9 bases. This CDR3 is 16 amino acids long. Per the germline V gene, CDR1 is MDHEN and CDR2 is SYDVKM. V shed 3 bases and J 4 bases; nucleotides not matched to a gene: 4. The CDR3 loop reads CASSFGDRAGANVLTF. The CDR3 coding sequence is TGTGCCAGCAGTTTCGGGGACAGGGCCGGGGCCAACGTCCTGACTTTC.

This sequence joins TRBV5-4 and TRBJ1-1; D is unresolved. Germline assignment: CDR1 SGHNT and CDR2 YYREEE (reference sequence). V dropped 0 bases and J dropped 3 bases, with 3 bases sitting between them. The CDR3 has 12 amino acids. In DNA form, the CDR3 reads TGTGCCAGCAGCTTGGCGGACACTGAAGCTTTCTTT. It specifies CASSLADTEAFF.

The gene calls are TRBV7-9 and TRBJ2-7, with D perhaps TRBD2 (6 bases). The CDR3 has 14 residues. In germline, CDR1 is SEHNR, CDR2 FQNEAQ (reference sequence). With 4 bases removed from V and 1 base from J, the gap between germline ends came to 11 bases. CDR3 DNA sequence: TGTGCCAGCAGCTCCGTAGCGGCTTCCTACGAGCAGTACTTC. This gives the protein CASSSVAASYEQYF. Complete variable domain (other parts from reference TRBV7-9 and TRBJ2-7): DTGVSQNPRHKITKRGQNVTFRCDPISEHNRLYWYRQTLGQGPEFLTYFQNEAQLEKSRLLSDRFSAERPKGSFSTLEIQRTEQGDSAMYLCASSSVAASYEQYFGPGTRLTVT.

The chain combines TRBV27 with TRBJ1-5; D is perhaps TRBD1 (6 bases). Between the trimmed V and J ends, which lost 0 bases and 2 bases, there was a span of 8 bases. Germline V lookup: CDR1 MNHEY, CDR2 SMNVEV (reference sequence). The CDR3 length is 15 residues. The CDR3: CASSLSGGGNQPQHF. The CDR3 DNA sequence: TGTGCCAGCAGTTTATCAGGGGGAGGCAATCAGCCCCAGCATTTT.

The chain recombines TRBV2 with TRBJ2-7; 7 bases align to TRBD1. CDR1 SNHLY and CDR2 FYNNEI come from the germline V gene. The V segment lost 6 bases and the J segment 3 bases; nucleotides outside the gene matches: 11. CDR3 length equals 15 residues. The CDR3 coding sequence is TGTGCCAGCAGGAGGGACAGCGAGACTTACTACGAGCAGTACTTC. It encodes CASRRDSETYYEQYF. The variable domain in full, completed from reference TRBV2 and TRBJ2-7, reads EPEVTQTPSHQVTQMGQEVILRCVPISNHLYFYWYRQILGQKVEFLVSFYNNEISEKSEIFDDQFSVERPDGSNFTLKIRSTKLEDSAMYFCASRRDSETYYEQYFGPGTRLTVT.

The chain links TRBV6-5 to TRBJ1-4; no clear D gene. Germline lookup yields CDR1 MNHEY and CDR2 SVGAGI. V dropped 5 bases and J dropped 7 bases, with 11 bases sitting between them. The CDR3 sequence is 13 residues long. This CDR3 reads CASSSRAGEKLFF. The CDR3 DNA sequence: TGTGCCAGCAGTAGTCGGGCGGGTGAAAAACTGTTTTTT.

V usage is TRBV12-2 and J usage is TRBJ2-5; TRBD1, as called in the table, went unchecked against the DNA. TRBV12-2 is noted as a pseudogene. The CDR3 is 17 amino acids. The CDR3 nucleotides are TGTGCAAGTCGCGAAGGACAGGGCGGAACAGGCCAAGAGACCCAGTACTTC. It specifies CASREGQGGTGQETQYF.

V gene TRBV18 combines with J gene TRBJ1-3, with 9 bases that match TRBD1. The trim removed 3 bases at V and 1 base at J, leaving 7 bases unmatched. The CDR3 is 17 amino acids. From germline, CDR1 is KGHSH and CDR2 LQKENI. In DNA, the CDR3 is TGTGCCAGCTCACCTTCACGGGACAGGGTTTCTGGAAACACCATATATTTT. Translation: CASSPSRDRVSGNTIYF.

V is TRBV9 and J is TRBJ2-1, with a tentative D call TRBD2 (6 bases). This CDR3 has 16 residues. Looked up from germline, CDR1 is SGDLS and CDR2 is YYNGEE. Trimming removed 4 bases at V and 4 bases at J, with 18 bases between. The CDR3 DNA reads as TGTGCCAGCAGCCCGGACGGAGGGGAATGGTACAATGAGCAGTTCTTC. It codes for CASSPDGGEWYNEQFF. The whole variable domain, remainder taken from reference TRBV9 and TRBJ2-1, is DSGVTQTPKHLITATGQRVTLRCSPRSGDLSVYWYQQSLDQGLQFLIQYYNGEERAKGNILERFSAQQFPDLHSELNLSSLELGDSALYFCASSPDGGEWYNEQFFGPGTRLTVL.

The chain recombines TRBV5-1 with TRBJ2-2; tentatively, D is TRBD1 (6 bases). The V gene lost 3 bases and the J gene lost 4 bases, with 13 bases spanning the gap. The CDR3 runs to 15 residues. Germline V gene data show CDR1 as SGHRS and CDR2 as YFSETQ. For the CDR3, the DNA is TGCGCCAGCAGCTGGGGTGTAGGGGGCACCGGGGAGCTGTTTTTT. This gives the protein CASSWGVGGTGELFF.

V and J are TRBV5-1 and TRBJ1-6; 7 bases line up with TRBD1. V dropped 3 bases and J dropped 7; count of bases not matched to a gene: 7. This CDR3 spans 15 amino acids. From germline, CDR1 is SGHRS and CDR2 YFSETQ. The CDR3 spells CASSSTGAENSPLHF. The CDR3 DNA sequence: TGCGCCAGCAGCTCTACAGGGGCAGAAAATTCACCCCTCCACTTT.

This chain uses TRBV3-1 (or the pseudogene TRBV3-2) with TRBJ2-2; tentative D call: TRBD2 (5 bases). V lost 0 bases and J 0 bases, leaving 11 bases between the germline ends. This CDR3 is 17 amino acids long. The germline CDR1 and CDR2 sequences are LGHDT and YNNKEL (reference sequence). Here the CDR3 reads CASSQDLLATNTGELFF. CDR3 DNA sequence: TGTGCCAGCAGCCAAGATCTCTTAGCGACGAACACCGGGGAGCTGTTTTTT.

The genes are TRBV18 and TRBJ1-1, with 7 nucleotides matching TRBD1. V was pared by 2 bases and J by 4 bases, with 4 bases of the junction left unmatched. CDR1 is KGHSH and CDR2 is LQKENI in the germline V gene. This CDR3 comprises 14 residues. CDR3 nucleotide sequence: TGTGCCAGCTCACCAAACAGGGGAGGCACTGAAGCTTTCTTT. Protein product: CASSPNRGGTEAFF.

This chain links TRBV11-2 with TRBJ2-2, with 8 bases aligning to TRBD2. The V gene's germline CDR1 is SGHAT and CDR2 FQNNGV. The CDR3 sequence is 16 residues long. V dropped 3 bases and J dropped 7; count of bases not matched to a gene: 10. The CDR3 region is CASSFRAGGTGGELFF. The CDR3 DNA sequence: TGTGCCAGCAGCTTTAGGGCGGGGGGCACGGGCGGGGAGCTGTTTTTT. The whole variable domain, remainder taken from reference TRBV11-2 and TRBJ2-2, is EAGVAQSPRYKIIEKRQSVAFWCNPISGHATLYWYQQILGQGPKLLIQFQNNGVVDDSQLPKDRFSAERLKGVDSTLKIQPAKLEDSAVYLCASSFRAGGTGGELFFGEGSRLTVL.

V is TRBV4-2 and J is TRBJ2-5, with TRBD2 matching 12 bases. The CDR3 covers 18 residues. CDR1 and CDR2 (germline): LGHNA, YNFKEQ. J gave up 2 bases and V 2 bases, and 9 bases lay outside the gene matches. The CDR3 region has the DNA TGTGCCAGCAGCCAATGGCCTAGCGGGGGGGGAGTACAAGAGACCCAGTACTTC. It translates to CASSQWPSGGGVQETQYF.

The rearrangement links TRBV12-2 to TRBJ2-3; no check of the table's D call, TRBD2, against the DNA was made. TRBV12-2 is given as a pseudogene. The CDR3 totals 20 residues. In nucleotides, the CDR3 is TGTGCAAGTCGCTTGACCCCGGGACTAGCGGGGGAGTTATGCACAGATACGCAGTATTTT. It codes for CASRLTPGLAGELCTDTQYF.

The chain joins TRBV28 to TRBJ2-4; D perhaps matches TRBD1 (6 bases). CDR1 and CDR2 (germline): MDHEN, SYDVKM. Trimming cost V 9 bases and J 0 bases, with 9 bases left between them. This CDR3 region has 13 residues. The CDR3 sequence is CASRQEAKNIQYF. The DNA of the CDR3 is TGTGCCAGTCGACAGGAAGCCAAAAACATTCAGTACTTC. Looking up the rest from reference TRBV28 and TRBJ2-4 gives the full variable domain: DVKVTQSSRYLVKRTGEKVFLECVQDMDHENMFWYRQDPGLGLRLIYFSYDVKMKEKGDIPEGYSVSREKKERFSLILESASTNQTSMYLCASRQEAKNIQYFGAGTRLSVL.